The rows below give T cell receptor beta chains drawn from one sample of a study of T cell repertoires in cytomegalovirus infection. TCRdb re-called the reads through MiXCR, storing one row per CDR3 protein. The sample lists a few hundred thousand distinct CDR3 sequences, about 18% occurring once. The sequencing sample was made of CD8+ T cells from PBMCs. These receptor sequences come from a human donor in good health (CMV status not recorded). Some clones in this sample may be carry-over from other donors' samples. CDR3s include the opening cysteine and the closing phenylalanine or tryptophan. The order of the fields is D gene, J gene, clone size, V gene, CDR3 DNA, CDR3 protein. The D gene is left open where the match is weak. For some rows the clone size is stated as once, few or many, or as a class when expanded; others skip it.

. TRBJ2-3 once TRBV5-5 TGTGCCAGCAGCTTGAGACAGGCAGGGACAGATACGCAGTATTTT CASSLRQAGTDTQYF
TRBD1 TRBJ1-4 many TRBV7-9 TGTGCCAGCAGCTCGGGACAGGGGGCGCAAAATGAAAAACTGTTTTTT CASSSGQGAQNEKLFF
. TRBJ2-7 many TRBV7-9 TGTGCCAGCAGCCATGGGCAGTCCTACGAGCAGTACTTC CASSHGQSYEQYF
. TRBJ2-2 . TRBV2 TGTGCCACTAGGATGAGAGGGGGGCGCGTCACCGGGGAGCTGTTTTTT CATRMRGGRVTGELFF
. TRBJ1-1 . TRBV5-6 TGTGCCAGCAGCCTACGGGCATATACTGAAGCTTTCTTT CASSLRAYTEAFF
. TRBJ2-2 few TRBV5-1 TGCGCCAGCAGCTGGGACACAACGAACACCGGGGAGCTGTTTTTT CASSWDTTNTGELFF
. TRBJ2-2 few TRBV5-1 TGCGCCAGCAACAACTGGAGTCCGCGAGACACCGGGGAGCTGTTTTTT CASNNWSPRDTGELFF
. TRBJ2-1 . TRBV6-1 TGTGCCAGCAGTGAAGGCCCTCCCCCGGGGTGGTCCTACAATGAGCAGTTCTTC CASSEGPPPGWSYNEQFF
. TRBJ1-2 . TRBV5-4 TGTGCCAGCAGCCCCTGGGGGGGGGCACATGGCTACACCTTC CASSPWGGAHGYTF
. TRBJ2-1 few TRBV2 TGTGCCAGCAGTGAATATCGTGGGTCCTACAATGAGCAGTTCTTC CASSEYRGSYNEQFF
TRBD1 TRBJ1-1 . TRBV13 TGTGCCAGCAGCTTAGGCACAGGGGGCATTAGTACTGAAGCTTTCTTT CASSLGTGGISTEAFF
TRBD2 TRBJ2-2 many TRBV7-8 TGTGCCAGCAGCTTTACTAGCGGGGGCGGGGAGCTGTTTTTT CASSFTSGGGELFF
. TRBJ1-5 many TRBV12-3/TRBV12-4 TGTGCCAGCAGTTTTGGGGGCTACAATCAGCCCCAGCATTTT CASSFGGYNQPQHF
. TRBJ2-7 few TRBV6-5 TGTGCCAGTTCCCCCGGCATGGCTACCTACGAGCAGTACTTC CASSPGMATYEQYF
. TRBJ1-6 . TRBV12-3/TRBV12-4 TGTGCCAGCAGCTCAGGGTGGGGACCCCTCCACTTT CASSSGWGPLHF
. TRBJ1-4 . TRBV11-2 TGTGCCAGCAGCTTAGACCAACAGGAACTGTTTTTT CASSLDQQELFF
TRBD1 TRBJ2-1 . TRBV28 TGTGCCAGCAGTTTAGAGGGGACAGGGAGTTACGATGAGCAGTTCTTC CASSLEGTGSYDEQFF
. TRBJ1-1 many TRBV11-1 TGTGCCAGCAGCCCTACGGCGACGGCAGGGCTTAACACTGAAGCTTTCTTT CASSPTATAGLNTEAFF
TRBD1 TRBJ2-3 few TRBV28 TGTGCCAGCAGTTTCGACAGGGGGCCGCAGTATTTT CASSFDRGPQYF
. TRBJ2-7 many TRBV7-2 TGTGCCAGCAGCTTATTGAGTACCTACGAGCAGTACTTC CASSLLSTYEQYF
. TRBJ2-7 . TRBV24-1 TGTGCCACCAGTGACCCCGGGCGGGACGAGCAGTACTTC CATSDPGRDEQYF
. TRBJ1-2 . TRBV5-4 TGTGCCAGCAGCTTAGCAGGGGATTCATATGGCTACACCTTC CASSLAGDSYGYTF
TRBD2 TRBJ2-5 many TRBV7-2 TGTGCCAGCAGCTTAGATGGGACTAGGGAGTACTTC CASSLDGTREYF
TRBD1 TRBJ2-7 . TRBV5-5 TGTGCCAGCAGCCGGATACAGGGGTCAGTCGATGGCGAGCAGTACTTC CASSRIQGSVDGEQYF
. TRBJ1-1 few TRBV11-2 TGTGCCAGCAGCTTGGTGTCCAGGGGACCGAACACTGAAGCTTTCTTT CASSLVSRGPNTEAFF
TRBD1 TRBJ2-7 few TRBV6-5 TGTGCCAGCAGCCAGGGGACAGGCTTACTTTACGAGCAGTACTTC CASSQGTGLLYEQYF
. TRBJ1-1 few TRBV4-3 TGCGCCAGCAGCCCGGACCTGGACAGCACTGAAGCTTTCTTT CASSPDLDSTEAFF
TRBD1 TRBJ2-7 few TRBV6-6 TGTGCCAGCAGTTACGTGAGAGGGGACAGGGGGTTGTACGAGCAGTACTTC CASSYVRGDRGLYEQYF
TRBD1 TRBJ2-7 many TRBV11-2 TGTGCCACCGGACAGGGAACATACGAGCAGTACTTC CATGQGTYEQYF
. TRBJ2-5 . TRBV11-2 TGTGCCAGCAGCCCAGGGACCACAGAGACCCAGTACTTC CASSPGTTETQYF
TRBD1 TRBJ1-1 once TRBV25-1 TGTGCCAGCAGTGAATACTTCCCCATTGGATCTTCCCGGGAGACAGGGTTGAACACTGAAGCTTTCTTT CASSEYFPIGSSRETGLNTEAFF
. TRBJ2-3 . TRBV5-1 TGCGCCAGCAGCCCGAGAGACACAGATACGCAGTATTTT CASSPRDTDTQYF
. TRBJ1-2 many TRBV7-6 TGTGCCAGCAGCTTAGGGGGAGGGGTCTATGGCTACACCTTC CASSLGGGVYGYTF
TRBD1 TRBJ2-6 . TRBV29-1 TGCAGCGTTGAAGAGTACAGGTCCGCACAGGGGCCAACCTCTGGGGCCAACGTCCTGACTTTC CSVEEYRSAQGPTSGANVLTF
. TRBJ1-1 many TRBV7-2 TGTGCCAGCAGCTTAGCTAGGGCAGTTGTTGAAGCTTTCTTT CASSLARAVVEAFF
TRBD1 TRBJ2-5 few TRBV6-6 TGTGCCAGCAGGGCAGGGGGCGCGGAGACCCAGTACTTC CASRAGGAETQYF
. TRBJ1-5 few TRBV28 TGTGCCAGCAGTTTTACTCATGGTAGCAATCAGCCCCAGCATTTT CASSFTHGSNQPQHF
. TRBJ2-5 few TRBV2 TGTGCCAGCAAGGGGACCGGTGCGCGAAGGGAGACCCAGTACTTC CASKGTGARRETQYF
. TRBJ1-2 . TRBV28 TGTGCCAGCAGTGATAAGGCCTCGGGGGAGTATGGCTACACCTTC CASSDKASGEYGYTF
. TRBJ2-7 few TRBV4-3 TGCGCCAGCAGCCAAGATCACCGTTCTCGATACTACGAGCAGTACTTC CASSQDHRSRYYEQYF
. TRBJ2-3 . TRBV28 TGTGCCAGCAGTTCCAGACAAATCGACAACACAGATACGCAGTATTTT CASSSRQIDNTDTQYF
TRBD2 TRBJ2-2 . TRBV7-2 TGTGCCAGCAGCTACCTAGCGGGGGGGCCGGGCGGGGAGCTGTTTTTT CASSYLAGGPGGELFF
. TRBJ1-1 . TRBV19 TGTGCCAGTAGGCCGGCGGGGGAGGCCGAAGCTTTCTTT CASRPAGEAEAFF
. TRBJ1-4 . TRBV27 TGTGCCAGCAGGTCGTTGGGAACTAATGAAAAACTGTTTTTT CASRSLGTNEKLFF
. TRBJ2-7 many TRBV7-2 TGTGCCAGCAGCTTCAACCTAGGCAGCATCTACGAGCAGTACTTC CASSFNLGSIYEQYF
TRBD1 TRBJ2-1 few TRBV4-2 TGTGCCAGCAGCCAACCCAACACCGGGACAGGGGTCGATGAGCAGTTCTTC CASSQPNTGTGVDEQFF
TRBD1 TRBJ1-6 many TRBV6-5 TGTGCCAGCAGTTACTCTTCGTCTCTCGGACAGGGATTTTCACCCCTCCACTTT CASSYSSSLGQGFSPLHF
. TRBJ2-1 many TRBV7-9 TGTGCCAGCAGCTTATATATCAGGAACAATGAGCAGTTCTTC CASSLYIRNNEQFF
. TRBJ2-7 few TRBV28 TGTGCCAGCAGTTTGTTTGGGGTTACCTACGAGCAGTACTTC CASSLFGVTYEQYF
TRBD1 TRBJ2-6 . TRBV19 TGTGCCACCAGTAAGAGGGACAGGGGTGTACCTGGGGCCAACGTCCTGACTTTC CATSKRDRGVPGANVLTF
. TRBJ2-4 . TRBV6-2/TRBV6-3 TGTGCCAGCAGTTACGCCAGGCTTGAGGGAAACATTCAGTACTTC CASSYARLEGNIQYF
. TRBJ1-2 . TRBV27 TGTGCCAGCAGTTTAGAGTCCCCCCCCCGGTATGGCTACACCTTC CASSLESPPRYGYTF
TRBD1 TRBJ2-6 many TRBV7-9 TGTGCCAGCAGCTGGACAGGGTCTGGGGCCAACGTCCTGACTTTC CASSWTGSGANVLTF
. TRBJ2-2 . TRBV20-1 TGCAGTGCTAGAGATCTGTCGACGGGCACCGGGGAGCTGTTTTTT CSARDLSTGTGELFF